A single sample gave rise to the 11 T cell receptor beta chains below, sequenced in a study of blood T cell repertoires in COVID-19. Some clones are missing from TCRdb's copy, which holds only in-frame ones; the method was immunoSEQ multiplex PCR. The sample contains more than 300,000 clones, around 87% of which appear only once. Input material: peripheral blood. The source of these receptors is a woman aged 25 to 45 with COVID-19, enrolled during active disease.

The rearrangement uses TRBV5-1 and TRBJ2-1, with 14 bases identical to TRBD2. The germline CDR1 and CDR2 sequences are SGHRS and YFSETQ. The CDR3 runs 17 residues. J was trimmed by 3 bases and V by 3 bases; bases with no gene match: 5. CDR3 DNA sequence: TGCGCCAGCAGCTCGGGACTAGCGGGAGTTCTCTACAATGAGCAGTTCTTC. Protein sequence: CASSSGLAGVLYNEQFF.

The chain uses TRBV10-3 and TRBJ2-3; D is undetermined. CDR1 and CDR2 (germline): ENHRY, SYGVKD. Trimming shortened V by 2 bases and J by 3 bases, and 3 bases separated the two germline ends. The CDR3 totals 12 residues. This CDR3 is CAISEATDTQYF. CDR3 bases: TGTGCCATCAGTGAGGCGACAGATACGCAGTATTTT.

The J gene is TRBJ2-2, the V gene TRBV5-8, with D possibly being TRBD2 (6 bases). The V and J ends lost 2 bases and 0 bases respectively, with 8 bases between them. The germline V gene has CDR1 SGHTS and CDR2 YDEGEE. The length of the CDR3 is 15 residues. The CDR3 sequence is CASSFRLANTGELFF. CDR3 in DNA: TGTGCCAGCAGCTTTCGACTAGCGAACACCGGGGAGCTGTTTTTT.

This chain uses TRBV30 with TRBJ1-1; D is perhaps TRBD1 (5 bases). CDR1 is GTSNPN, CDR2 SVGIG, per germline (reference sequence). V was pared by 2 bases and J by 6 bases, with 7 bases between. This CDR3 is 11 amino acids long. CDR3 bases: TGTGCCTGGAGTCGGGGGGCTGAAGCTTTCTTT. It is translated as CAWSRGAEAFF.

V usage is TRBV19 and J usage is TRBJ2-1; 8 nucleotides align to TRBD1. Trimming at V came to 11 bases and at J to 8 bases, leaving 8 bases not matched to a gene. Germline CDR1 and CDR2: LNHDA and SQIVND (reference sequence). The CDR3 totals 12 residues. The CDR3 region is CAVGTGWDEQFF. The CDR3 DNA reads TGTGCCGTGGGGACAGGATGGGATGAGCAGTTCTTC.

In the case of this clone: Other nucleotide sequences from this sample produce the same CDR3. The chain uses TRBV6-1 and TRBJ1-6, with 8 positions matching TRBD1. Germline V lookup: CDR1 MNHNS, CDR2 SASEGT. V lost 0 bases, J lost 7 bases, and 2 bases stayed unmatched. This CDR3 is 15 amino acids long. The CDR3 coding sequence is TGTGCCAGCAGTGAAGCTGGACAGGGAAATTCACCCCTCCACTTT. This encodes CASSEAGQGNSPLHF.

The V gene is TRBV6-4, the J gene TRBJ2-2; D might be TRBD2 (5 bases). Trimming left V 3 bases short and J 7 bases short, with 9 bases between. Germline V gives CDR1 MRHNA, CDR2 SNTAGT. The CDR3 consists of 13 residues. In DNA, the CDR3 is TGTGCCAGCAGTGAGAGGGCCGACGGGGAGCTGTTTTTT. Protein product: CASSERADGELFF.

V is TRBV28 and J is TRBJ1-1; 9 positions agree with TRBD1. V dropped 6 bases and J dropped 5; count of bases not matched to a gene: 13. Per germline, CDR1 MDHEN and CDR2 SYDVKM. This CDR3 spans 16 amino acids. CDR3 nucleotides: TGTGCCAGCAGCCCCCCCCCGGGACAGGGAGCGACTGAAGCTTTCTTT. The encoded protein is CASSPPPGQGATEAFF.

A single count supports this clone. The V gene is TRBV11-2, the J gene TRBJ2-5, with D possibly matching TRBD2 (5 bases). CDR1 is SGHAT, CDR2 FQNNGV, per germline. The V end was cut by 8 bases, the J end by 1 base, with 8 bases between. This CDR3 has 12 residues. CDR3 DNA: TGTGCCAGCGATAGCGCCCAAGAGACCCAGTACTTC. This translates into CASDSAQETQYF.

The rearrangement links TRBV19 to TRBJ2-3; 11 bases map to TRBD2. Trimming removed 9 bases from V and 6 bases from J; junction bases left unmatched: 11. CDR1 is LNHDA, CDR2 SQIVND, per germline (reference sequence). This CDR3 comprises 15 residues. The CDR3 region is CARTGTSGPRDTQYF. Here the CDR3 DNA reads TGTGCCAGGACCGGGACTAGCGGCCCCCGGGATACGCAGTATTTT.

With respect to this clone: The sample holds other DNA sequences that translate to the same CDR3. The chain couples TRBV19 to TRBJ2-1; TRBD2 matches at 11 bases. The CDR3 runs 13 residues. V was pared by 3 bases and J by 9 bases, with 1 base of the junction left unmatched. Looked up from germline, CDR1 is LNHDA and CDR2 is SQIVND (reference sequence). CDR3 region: CASSILAGGEQFF. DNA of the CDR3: TGTGCCAGTAGTATCCTAGCGGGAGGTGAGCAGTTCTTC.